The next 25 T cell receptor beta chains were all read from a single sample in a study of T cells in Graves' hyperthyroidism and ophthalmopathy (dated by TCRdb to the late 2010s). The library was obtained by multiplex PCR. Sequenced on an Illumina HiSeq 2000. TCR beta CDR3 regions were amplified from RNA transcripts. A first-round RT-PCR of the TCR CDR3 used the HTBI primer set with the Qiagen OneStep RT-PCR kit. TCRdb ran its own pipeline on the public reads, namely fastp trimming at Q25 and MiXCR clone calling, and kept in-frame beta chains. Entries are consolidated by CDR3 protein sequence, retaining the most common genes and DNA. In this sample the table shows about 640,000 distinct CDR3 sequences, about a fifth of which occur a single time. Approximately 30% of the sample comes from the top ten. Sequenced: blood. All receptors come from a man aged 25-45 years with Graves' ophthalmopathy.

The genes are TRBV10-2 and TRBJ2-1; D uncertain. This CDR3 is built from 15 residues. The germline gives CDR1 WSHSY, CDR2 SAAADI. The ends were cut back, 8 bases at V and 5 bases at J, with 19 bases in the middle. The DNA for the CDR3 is TGCGCCAGCGGCGGACCCTCTCGGGCGGACAATGAGCAGTTCTTC. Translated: CASGGPSRADNEQFF.

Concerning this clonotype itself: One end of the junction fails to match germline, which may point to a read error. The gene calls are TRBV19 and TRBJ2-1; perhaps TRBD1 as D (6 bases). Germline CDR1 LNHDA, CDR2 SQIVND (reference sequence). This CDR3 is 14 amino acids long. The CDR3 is CAGSIATGNNEQFF. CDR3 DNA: TGTGCCGGTAGTATAGCGACAGGTAACAATGAGCAGTTCTTC.

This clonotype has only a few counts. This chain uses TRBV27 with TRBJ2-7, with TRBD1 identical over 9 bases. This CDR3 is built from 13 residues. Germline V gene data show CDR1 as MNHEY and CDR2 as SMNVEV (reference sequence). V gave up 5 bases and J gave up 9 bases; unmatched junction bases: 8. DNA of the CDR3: TGTGCCAGCAGTCAGGACAGGGGTTGGGGGCAGTACTTC. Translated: CASSQDRGWGQYF.

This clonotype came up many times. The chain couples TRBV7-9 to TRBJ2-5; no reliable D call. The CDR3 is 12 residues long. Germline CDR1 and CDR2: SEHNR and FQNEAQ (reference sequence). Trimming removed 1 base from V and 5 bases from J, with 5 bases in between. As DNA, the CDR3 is TGTGCCAGCAGCTTAGAAAGCGAGACCCAGTACTTC. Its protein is CASSLESETQYF.

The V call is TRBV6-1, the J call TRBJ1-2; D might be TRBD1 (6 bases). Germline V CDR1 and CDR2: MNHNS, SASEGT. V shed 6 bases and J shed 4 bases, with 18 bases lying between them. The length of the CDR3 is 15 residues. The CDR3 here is CASSLRRGSSYGYTF. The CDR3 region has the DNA TGTGCCAGCAGCTTACGCAGGGGCTCATCCTATGGCTACACCTTC.

The CDR3 region is CASSHQGFYNEQFF. Here the CDR3 DNA reads TGTGCCAGCAGTCATCAGGGGTTCTACAATGAGCAGTTCTTC. The V call is TRBV6-1, the J call TRBJ2-1, with D perhaps matching TRBD1 (6 bases). The CDR3 is made up of 14 amino acids. Trimming cost V 5 bases and J 3 bases, with 11 bases left between them. Germline-derived CDR1 and CDR2 are MNHNS and SASEGT.

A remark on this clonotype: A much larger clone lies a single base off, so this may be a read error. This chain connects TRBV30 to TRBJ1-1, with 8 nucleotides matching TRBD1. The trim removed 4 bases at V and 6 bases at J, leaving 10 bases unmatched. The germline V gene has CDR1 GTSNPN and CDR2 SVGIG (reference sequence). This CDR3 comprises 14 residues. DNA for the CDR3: TGTGCCTGGATGGCCAACAGGGGGAAGGCTGAAGCTTTCTTT. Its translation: CAWMANRGKAEAFF.

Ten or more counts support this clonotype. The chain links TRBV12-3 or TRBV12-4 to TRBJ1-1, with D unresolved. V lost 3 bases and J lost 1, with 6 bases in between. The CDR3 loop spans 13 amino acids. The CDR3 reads CASSLKPNTEAFF. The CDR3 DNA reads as TGTGCCAGCAGTTTGAAACCGAACACTGAAGCTTTCTTT.

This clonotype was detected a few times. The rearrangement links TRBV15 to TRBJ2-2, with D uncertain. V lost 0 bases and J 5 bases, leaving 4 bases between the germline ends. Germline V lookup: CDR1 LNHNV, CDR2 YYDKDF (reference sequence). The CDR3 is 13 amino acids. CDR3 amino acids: CATSRERTGELFF. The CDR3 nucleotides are TGTGCCACCAGCAGAGAAAGGACCGGGGAGCTGTTTTTT.

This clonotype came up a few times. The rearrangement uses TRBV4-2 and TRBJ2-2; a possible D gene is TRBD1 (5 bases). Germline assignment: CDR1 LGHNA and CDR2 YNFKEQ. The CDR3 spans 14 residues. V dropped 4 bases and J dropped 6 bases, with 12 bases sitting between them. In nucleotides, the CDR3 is TGTGCCAGCAGCCCTCGACAGTTGGCCGGGGAGCTGTTTTTT. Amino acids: CASSPRQLAGELFF.

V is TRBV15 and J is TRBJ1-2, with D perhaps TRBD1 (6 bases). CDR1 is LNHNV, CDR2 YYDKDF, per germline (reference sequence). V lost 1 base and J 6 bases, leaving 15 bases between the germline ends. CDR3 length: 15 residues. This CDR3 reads CATSRAGGQSHGYTF. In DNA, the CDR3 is TGTGCCACCAGCAGAGCTGGGGGCCAATCTCATGGCTACACCTTC.

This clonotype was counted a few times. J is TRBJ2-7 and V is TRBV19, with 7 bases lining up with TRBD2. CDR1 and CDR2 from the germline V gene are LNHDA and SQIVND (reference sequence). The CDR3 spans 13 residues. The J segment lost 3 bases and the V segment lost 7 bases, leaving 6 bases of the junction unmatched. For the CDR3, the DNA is TGTGCCAGTATTCGCGGCGGGAGCTACGAGCAGTACTTC. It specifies CASIRGGSYEQYF.

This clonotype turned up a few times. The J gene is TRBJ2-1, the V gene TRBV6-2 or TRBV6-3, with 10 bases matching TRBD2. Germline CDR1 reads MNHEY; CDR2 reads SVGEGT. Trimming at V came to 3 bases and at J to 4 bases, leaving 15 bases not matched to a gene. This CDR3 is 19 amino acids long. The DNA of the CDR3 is TGTGCCAGCAGTTATGAGGCGTCATATACTAGCGGGGTTTACAATGAGCAGTTCTTC. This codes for CASSYEASYTSGVYNEQFF.

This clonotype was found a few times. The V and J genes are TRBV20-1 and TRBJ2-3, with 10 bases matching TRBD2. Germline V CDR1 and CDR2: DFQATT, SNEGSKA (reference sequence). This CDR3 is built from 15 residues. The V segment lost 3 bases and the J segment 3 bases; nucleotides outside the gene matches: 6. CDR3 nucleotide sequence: TGCAGTGCTAGTTTGGGAGCGGGAGGGACAGATACGCAGTATTTT. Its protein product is CSASLGAGGTDTQYF.

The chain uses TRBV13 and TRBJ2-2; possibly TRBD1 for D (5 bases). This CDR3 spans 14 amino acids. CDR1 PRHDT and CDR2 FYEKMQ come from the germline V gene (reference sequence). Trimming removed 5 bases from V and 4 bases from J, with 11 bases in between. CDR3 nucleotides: TGTGCCAGCAGCGAAGGACACGGCACCGGGGAGCTGTTTTTT. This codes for CASSEGHGTGELFF. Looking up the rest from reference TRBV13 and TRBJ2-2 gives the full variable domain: AAGVIQSPRHLIKEKRETATLKCYPIPRHDTVYWYQQGPGQDPQFLISFYEKMQSDKGSIPDRFSAQQFSDYHSELNMSSLELGDSALYFCASSEGHGTGELFFGEGSRLTVL.

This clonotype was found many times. CDR3 coding DNA: TGTGCCTGGAGATCACAGGGGCATCAGCCCCAGCATTTT. Amino acids: CAWRSQGHQPQHF. The chain couples TRBV30 to TRBJ1-5, with TRBD1 identical over 7 bases. Germline values: CDR1 GTSNPN, CDR2 SVGIG (reference sequence). V was pared by 3 bases and J by 5 bases, with 4 bases of the junction left unmatched. The CDR3 length is 13 residues.

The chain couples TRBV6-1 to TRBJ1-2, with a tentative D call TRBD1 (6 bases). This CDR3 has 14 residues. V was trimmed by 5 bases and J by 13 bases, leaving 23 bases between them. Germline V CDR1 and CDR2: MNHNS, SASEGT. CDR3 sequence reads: CASSPSSGPLGGTF. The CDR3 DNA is TGTGCCAGCAGTCCTAGCTCGGGGCCCTTAGGGGGCACCTTC.

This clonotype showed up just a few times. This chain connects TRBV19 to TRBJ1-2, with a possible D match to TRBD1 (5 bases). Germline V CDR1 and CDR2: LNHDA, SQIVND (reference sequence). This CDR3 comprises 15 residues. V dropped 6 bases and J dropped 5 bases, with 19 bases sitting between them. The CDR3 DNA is TGTGCCAGTAGCCACGACCTGCGCCGGGGGTATGGCTACACCTTC. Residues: CASSHDLRRGYGYTF.

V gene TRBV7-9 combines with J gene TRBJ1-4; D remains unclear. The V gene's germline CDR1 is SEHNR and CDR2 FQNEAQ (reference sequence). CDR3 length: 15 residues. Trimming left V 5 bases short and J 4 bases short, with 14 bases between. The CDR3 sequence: CASSARGGLNEKLFF. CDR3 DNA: TGTGCCAGCAGCGCACGTGGAGGACTTAATGAAAAACTGTTTTTT.

The CDR3 bases are TGTGCCAGCAGTGTCAGGAATCCCCCCTACGAGCAGTACTTC. Translated, it gives CASSVRNPPYEQYF. The chain has TRBV12-3 or TRBV12-4 and TRBJ2-7; no clear D. CDR3 length: 14 residues. Trimming stripped 5 bases from V and 2 bases from J, with 13 bases between.

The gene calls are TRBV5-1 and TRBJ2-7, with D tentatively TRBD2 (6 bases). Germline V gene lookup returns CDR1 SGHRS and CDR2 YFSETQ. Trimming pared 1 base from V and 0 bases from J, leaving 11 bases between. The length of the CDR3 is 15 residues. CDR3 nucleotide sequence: TGCGCCAGCAGCTTGATGGCGGGGCCCTCCTACGAGCAGTACTTC. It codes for CASSLMAGPSYEQYF. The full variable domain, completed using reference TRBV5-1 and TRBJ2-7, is KAGVTQTPRYLIKTRGQQVTLSCSPISGHRSVSWYQQTPGQGLQFLFEYFSETQRNKGNFPGRFSGRQFSNSRSEMNVSTLELGDSALYLCASSLMAGPSYEQYFGPGTRLTVT.

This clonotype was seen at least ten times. The CDR3 DNA reads TGTGCCAGCAGGTTGAACACGGGACTAGCAGAGACCCAGTACTTC. Protein sequence: CASRLNTGLAETQYF. The rearrangement joins TRBV28 to TRBJ2-5; 9 positions agree with TRBD2. V lost 6 bases and J lost 4; bases outside the gene matches: 9. The germline V gene encodes CDR1 MDHEN and CDR2 SYDVKM. CDR3 length equals 15 residues.

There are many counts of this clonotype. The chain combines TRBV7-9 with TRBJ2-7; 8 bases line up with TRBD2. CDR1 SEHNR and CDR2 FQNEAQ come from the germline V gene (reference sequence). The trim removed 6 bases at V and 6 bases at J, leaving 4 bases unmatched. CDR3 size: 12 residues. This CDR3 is CASRAGDAEQYF. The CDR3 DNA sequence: TGTGCCAGCAGAGCGGGAGACGCCGAGCAGTACTTC.

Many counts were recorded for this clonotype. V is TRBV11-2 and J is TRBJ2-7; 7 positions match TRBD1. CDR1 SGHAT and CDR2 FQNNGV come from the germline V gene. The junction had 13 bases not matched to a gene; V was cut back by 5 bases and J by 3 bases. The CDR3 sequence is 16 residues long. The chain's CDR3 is CASSPISRQGDYEQYF. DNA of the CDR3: TGTGCCAGCAGCCCAATATCTAGGCAGGGGGACTACGAGCAGTACTTC.

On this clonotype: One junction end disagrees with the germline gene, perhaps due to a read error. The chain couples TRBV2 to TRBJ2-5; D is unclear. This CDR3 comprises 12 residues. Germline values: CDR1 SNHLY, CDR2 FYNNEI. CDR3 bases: TGTGCCAGCAGTGAAATCTACGCGCGCTTGGACTTC. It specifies CASSEIYARLDF.